The 13 T cell receptor beta chains below come from one sample, sequenced in a study of blood T cell repertoires in COVID-19. Profiling relied on immunoSEQ multiplex PCR, and the TCRdb table lists in-frame clones only, not all of them. The sample yields over 250,000 clones, 85% to 90% seen once. Sequencing used peripheral blood. All receptors come from a woman aged 40 to 50 who had recovered from COVID-19.

For the CDR3, the DNA is TGCGCCAGCAGCTTTGACAGGTTCGGCACAGATACGCAGTATTTT. This sequence encodes CASSFDRFGTDTQYF. V gene TRBV5-1 combines with J gene TRBJ2-3, with D possibly TRBD1 on 6 matching bases. The germline CDR1 and CDR2 sequences are SGHRS and YFSETQ. CDR3 length: 15 residues. The ends were cut back, 2 bases at V and 1 base at J, with 11 bases in the middle.

The V and J genes are TRBV24-1 and TRBJ2-3; TRBD1 is a possible D gene (5 bases). The CDR3 has 13 amino acids. V dropped 0 bases and J dropped 11 bases, with 11 bases sitting between them. Germline V gives CDR1 KGHDR, CDR2 SFDVKD. The chain's CDR3 is CATSDLKGIVQYF. The CDR3 DNA is TGTGCCACCAGTGATTTGAAGGGGATCGTGCAGTATTTT.

The chain couples TRBV2 to TRBJ1-6; 11 bases agree with TRBD1. The germline CDR1 and CDR2 sequences are SNHLY and FYNNEI. V trimming: 7 bases; J trimming: 9 bases; junction bases outside the gene matches: 8. The CDR3 sequence is 15 residues long. The CDR3 spells CASKVGTGGFSPLHF. The CDR3 DNA follows: TGTGCCAGCAAGGTGGGGACAGGGGGTTTTTCACCCCTCCACTTT.

J is TRBJ2-7 and V is TRBV5-4; 14 positions match TRBD2. V was pared by 4 bases and J by 6 bases, with 3 bases of the junction left unmatched. Germline V CDR1 and CDR2: SGHNT, YYREEE (reference sequence). The CDR3 sequence is 14 residues long. The CDR3 is CASSHGTSGSEQYF. The CDR3 DNA sequence: TGTGCCAGCAGCCACGGGACTAGCGGGAGCGAGCAGTACTTC.

V gene TRBV7-2 combines with J gene TRBJ1-2; 8 bases are shared with TRBD1. The CDR3 length is 14 residues. Unmatched junction bases numbered 7, after V lost 6 bases and J lost 4 bases. Germline lookup yields CDR1 SGHTA and CDR2 FQGNSA. CDR3 amino acids: CASRQDRASYGYTF. The CDR3 DNA reads TGTGCCAGCAGACAGGACAGGGCTTCCTATGGCTACACCTTC.

This chain joins TRBV11-2 and TRBJ1-1; D gene unclear. Germline CDR1 SGHAT, CDR2 FQNNGV. The CDR3 covers 13 residues. V lost 4 bases, J lost 4 bases, and 10 bases lay in between. The CDR3 region is CASSSQRSTEAFF. CDR3 DNA: TGTGCCAGCAGCTCCCAACGGAGCACTGAAGCTTTCTTT.

The chain uses TRBV11-2 and TRBJ1-4; D uncertain. Looked up from germline, CDR1 is SGHAT and CDR2 is FQNNGV. The V and J ends lost 5 bases and 8 bases respectively, with 12 bases between them. The CDR3 has 13 amino acids. As DNA, the CDR3 is TGTGCCAGCAGCGGGTGGAGGCCGGAAAAACTGTTTTTT. Protein: CASSGWRPEKLFF.

The V call is TRBV15, the J call TRBJ2-7, with 8 bases fitting TRBD1. CDR3 size: 13 residues. Unmatched junction bases numbered 6, after V lost 5 bases and J lost 6 bases. Germline V gene data show CDR1 as LNHNV and CDR2 as YYDKDF (reference sequence). This CDR3 reads CATSGDRGGEQYV. DNA of the CDR3: TGTGCCACCAGCGGCGACAGGGGAGGCGAGCAGTACGTC.

This clone showed up just a few times. J is TRBJ2-7 and V is TRBV4-3, with 9 nucleotides matching TRBD1. Per the germline V gene, CDR1 is LGHNA and CDR2 is YSLEER. CDR3 size: 14 residues. Losses at the gene ends were 3 bases for V and 3 bases for J; bases not matched to a gene: 3. Written as DNA, the CDR3 is TGCGCCAGCAGCCAGGGGACAGGGCGCTACGAGCAGTACTTC. Residues: CASSQGTGRYEQYF.

Written as DNA, the CDR3 is TGTGCCAGCAGTTACTCGAAAGGGGGAGATACGCAGTATTTT. This encodes CASSYSKGGDTQYF. V is TRBV6-5 and J is TRBJ2-3; a possible D gene is TRBD1 (6 bases). CDR1 and CDR2 from the germline V gene are MNHEY and SVGAGI. V was trimmed by 0 bases and J by 5 bases, leaving 9 bases between them. The CDR3 covers 14 residues.

The chain uses TRBV5-6 and TRBJ1-1; no definite D call. This CDR3 spans 15 amino acids. The V gene lost 0 bases and the J gene lost 1 base, with 10 bases spanning the gap. Per the germline V gene, CDR1 is SGHDT and CDR2 is YYEEEE. The CDR3 here is CASSLVSQSNTEAFF. The CDR3 DNA sequence: TGTGCCAGCAGCTTGGTGTCACAGTCGAACACTGAAGCTTTCTTT.

As to this clone: Other nucleotide sequences in the sample specify the same CDR3. This chain uses TRBV5-1 with TRBJ1-2; the match to TRBD1 covers 7 bases. V was clipped by 0 bases and J by 2 bases; unmatched bases: 1. The V gene's germline CDR1 is SGHRS and CDR2 YFSETQ. The CDR3 has 14 amino acids. The chain's CDR3 is CASSLGDRNYGYTF. For the CDR3, the DNA is TGCGCCAGCAGCTTGGGGGACAGAAACTATGGCTACACCTTC.

This chain uses TRBV29-1 with TRBJ2-1; tentatively, D is TRBD2 (8 bases). Germline V gene lookup returns CDR1 SQVTM and CDR2 ANQGSEA. Trimming took 6 bases from V and 4 from J, leaving 16 bases between them. The CDR3 has 14 residues. DNA for the CDR3: TGCAGCGTCCGACAGGGCGGGGGGTACAATGAGCAGTTCTTC. The encoded protein is CSVRQGGGYNEQFF.